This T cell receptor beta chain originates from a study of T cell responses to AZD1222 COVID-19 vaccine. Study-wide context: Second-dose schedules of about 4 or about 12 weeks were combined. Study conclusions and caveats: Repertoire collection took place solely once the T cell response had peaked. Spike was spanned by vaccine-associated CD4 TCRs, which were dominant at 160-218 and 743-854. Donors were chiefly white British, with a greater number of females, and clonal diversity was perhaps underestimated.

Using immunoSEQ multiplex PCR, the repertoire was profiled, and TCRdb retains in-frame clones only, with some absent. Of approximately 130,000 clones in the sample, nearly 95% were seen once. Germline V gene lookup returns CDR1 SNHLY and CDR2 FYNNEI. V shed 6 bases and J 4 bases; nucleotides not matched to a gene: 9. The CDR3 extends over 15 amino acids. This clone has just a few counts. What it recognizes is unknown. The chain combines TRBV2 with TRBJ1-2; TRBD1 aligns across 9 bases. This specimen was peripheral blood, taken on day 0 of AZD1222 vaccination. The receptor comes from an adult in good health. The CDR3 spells CASRVRTGELYGYTF. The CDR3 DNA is TGTGCCAGCAGAGTCAGGACAGGGGAACTCTATGGCTACACCTTC.